This T cell receptor beta chain was captured in a study of blood T cell repertoires in COVID-19. Study-wide background: Spain, Italy and the United States supplied samples that represented acute and convalescent COVID-19. T cells, B-cell-depleted T cells, or PBMCs supplied cDNA or gDNA.

The CDR3 extends over 16 amino acids. CDR1 SGHNT and CDR2 YYREEE come from the germline V gene (reference sequence). V gave up 4 bases and J gave up 1 base; unmatched junction bases: 5. Authors' data handling: Estimates of nucleated cell counts were drawn from the amplification of reference gene primers. Sequencing used immunoSEQ multiplex PCR; TCRdb keeps in-frame clones, though not all of them. V and J calls and clone size are as listed in that table; D and trimming were resolved from the DNA. Of 90,000 to 100,000 clones listed, less than 75% are singletons. The gene calls are TRBV5-4 and TRBJ2-3, with 11 bases identical to TRBD2. Material for sequencing was peripheral blood. The receptor was derived from a woman between 55 and 75 years old in a cohort sampled during active or convalescent COVID-19. CDR3 loop: CASSAGTSGRTDTQYF. CDR3 nucleotides: TGTGCCAGCAGCGCCGGGACTAGCGGACGCACAGATACGCAGTATTTT.